This TCR beta chain was identified during a study of technical replicates of blood from a few donors. Germline CDR1 reads LNHDA; CDR2 reads SQIVND (reference sequence). The CDR3 contains 14 residues. Trimming cost V 5 bases and J 1 base; bases outside gene matches: 2. Note on this clone: Different DNA sequences within this sample yield the same CDR3.

TCRdb's copy holds only in-frame clones and misses some; the assay was immunoSEQ multiplex PCR. The profile shows about 68,000 clones, 95% to 97% of them singletons. This rearrangement joins TRBV19 to TRBJ1-2; 9 positions agree with TRBD1. The sequence derives from a human donor in good health. The source material was T cells isolated from PBMCs. In DNA, the CDR3 is TGTGCCAGTAGTCCGGGACAGGGTAACTATGGCTACACCTTC. This sequence encodes CASSPGQGNYGYTF. Full variable domain (outside the CDR3, taken from reference TRBV19 and TRBJ1-2): DGGITQSPKYLFRKEGQNVTLSCEQNLNHDAMYWYRQDPGQGLRLIYYSQIVNDFQKGDIAEGYSVSREKKESFPLTVTSAQKNPTAFYLCASSPGQGNYGYTFGSGTRLTVV.